Reported below is one T cell receptor beta chain. Its antigen is still unknown. Within one base of it there is no much larger clone, and no base qualities were kept. The sample comes from a study of beta chain features in type 1 diabetes (dated by TCRdb to 2016 to 2019). Regarding the study in general: Mean age, gender distribution, total cell number and subset yield did not differ between patients and healthy donors. A total of roughly 100 million sorted cells were examined across all samples, and a strong correlation was observed between cell number per subset and RNA yield. The study compared the TCRB repertoires of sorted circulating CD4+ T cell subsets in recently diagnosed type 1 diabetes patients with those in matched healthy donors. Naive and central memory subsets were obtained from all 30 or so donors, but regulatory and stem cell-like memory subsets were isolated from only 8 patients and roughly eight healthy donors.

Each donor gave one peripheral blood draw, averaging roughly 120 mL, which was collected into heparinised tubes. A BD FACSAria II and a panel including CD45RO, CCR7, CD25, CD127, CD95 and CD27 were used to sort naive, central memory, regulatory and stem cell-like memory CD4+ T cells. Every sorted population had a purity above 98%. Right away, PBMCs were isolated by Lymphoprep density gradient centrifugation and were stained directly, with no culture step. Samples were stained and sorted in pairs, with one healthy donor and one patient per experiment, so that batch effects were minimized. Summary of the overall study and its limitations: PCR might favor shorter templates, but patient and control samples were amplified and corrected together, so any skew would affect both groups equally. Naive, central memory and regulatory TCRB repertoires appeared more similar among patients than among healthy donors. Sequencing cDNA rather than genomic DNA could over-represent highly expressing activated cells, although activation and CD3 levels did not differ between groups. At VDJ recombination sites, patients with type 1 diabetes made fewer insertions and deleted more nucleotides, a pattern implying thymic rearrangement abnormalities. Type 1 diabetes patients showed a moderate but significant shortening of TCRB CDR3 length in all four CD4+ subsets. Because the HLA sub-analyses included only small numbers of individuals, any influence of HLA type on TCRB rearrangement was left unresolved.

As encoded in the germline V gene, CDR1 is SGHTA while CDR2 is FQGNSA. Its CDR3 holds 16 amino acids, cysteine through phenylalanine. Only CDR3 DNA is held: 48 bases, read in frame from base 1. Here V drops 2 bases and J drops 4 bases, and the junction holds 6 bases not matched to any gene. The entire isolated RNA was reverse transcribed using the High Capacity cDNA Reverse Transcription Kit, and thus expressed TCRB transcripts were sequenced. Deep immunoSEQ sequencing was applied to naive, central memory and regulatory T cell samples, giving an average of about 3.7 million total reads per sample. Sorted cells were lysed in RLT buffer and RNA was extracted with DNase-treated RNeasy Micro or Mini kits, depending on cell number. To prevent cross-contamination, each cell subset was processed individually, whereas patient and healthy donor samples were processed jointly. The immunoSEQ multiplex PCR was used to amplify TCRB sequences from cDNA, generating 87-bp fragments that spanned the CDR3 region. Sequencing of the amplicons was done on the Illumina HiSeq platform. Concerning the study's data processing: Synthetic template baselines were used to correct PCR bias computationally, reads within Hamming distance 2 were collapsed together, and singletons that could not be merged were discarded. Reads were aligned against IMGT to assign V, D and J genes, CDR3 length and insertions or deletions at six rearrangement sites. Within each subset, clonotype counts were normalized to sorted cell number, after which true diversity and Gini coefficients were computed with the tcR R package. The overlap coefficient, calculated on TCRB nucleotide sequences, was used to measure repertoire sharing. What TCRdb holds here is the immuneACCESS table cut down to in-frame rearrangements. Part of the clones is not present; checked against another copy, under half of the missing clones reflect an unresolved V gene, and the others are unexplained. V, J and clone size derive from that table, while D and trimming were established from the DNA sequence. The sample table holds 120,000 to 150,000 clones, of which about 50% were seen once. 0.4% to 0.5% of the sample is held by the ten biggest clonotypes.

The sample taken for sequencing was Tregs from blood. In light of the paper, this sample's cell subset or site label describes: regulatory CD4+ T cells. The source is a man aged 18 to 29 in good health. Recombination connected TRBV7-2 to TRBJ2-7, with TRBD2 matching 12 junction bases. The CDR3 region has the sequence CASSLTSGRLGYEQYF. The bases are TGTGCCAGCAGCTTAACTAGCGGGAGGCTTGGGTACGAGCAGTACTTC.